A selection of T cell receptor beta chains follows, all from one sample in a study of T cell repertoires in cytomegalovirus infection. TCRdb analysed the reads with MiXCR anew, one entry per CDR3 protein. The top ten clones hold over 9.5% of a sample with approximately 140,000 distinct CDR3 sequences, almost 9% of them seen once. Input material: PBMCs. The source is a human donor in good health (CMV status not recorded). Some clones in this sample may be carry-over from other donors' samples. Each CDR3 is given with its conserved first and last residue. Fields, in order: J gene, D gene, V gene, clone size, CDR3 protein, CDR3 DNA. D genes are given only for firm matches. For some rows the clone size is stated as once, few or many, or as a class when expanded; others skip it.

J gene: TRBJ2-7
D gene: .
V gene: TRBV6-2/TRBV6-3
clone size: many
CDR3 protein: CASSYSIRDASLYEQYF
CDR3 DNA: TGTGCCAGCAGTTACTCGATTCGGGACGCCTCTCTGTACGAGCAGTACTTC

J gene: TRBJ2-5
D gene: .
V gene: TRBV2
clone size: many
CDR3 protein: CASSVGGETQYF
CDR3 DNA: TGTGCCAGCAGTGTCGGAGGCGAGACCCAGTACTTC

J gene: TRBJ2-5
D gene: TRBD2
V gene: TRBV5-4
clone size: many
CDR3 protein: CASSTWVGLAGVQETQYF
CDR3 DNA: TGTGCCAGCAGCACCTGGGTGGGGCTAGCGGGGGTACAAGAGACCCAGTACTTC

J gene: TRBJ2-1
D gene: TRBD2
V gene: TRBV5-4
clone size: .
CDR3 protein: CASSLVGGSSYNEQFF
CDR3 DNA: TGTGCCAGCAGCTTGGTCGGGGGGAGCTCCTACAATGAGCAGTTCTTC

J gene: TRBJ1-1
D gene: .
V gene: TRBV11-3
clone size: many
CDR3 protein: CASSLSGLGNTEAFF
CDR3 DNA: TGTGCCAGCAGCTTGTCGGGGCTAGGAAACACTGAAGCTTTCTTT

J gene: TRBJ2-7
D gene: .
V gene: TRBV29-1
clone size: .
CDR3 protein: CSVTITYEQYF
CDR3 DNA: TGCAGCGTGACGATTACCTACGAGCAGTACTTC

J gene: TRBJ1-2
D gene: .
V gene: TRBV20-1
clone size: many
CDR3 protein: CSAREGQTKNGYTF
CDR3 DNA: TGCAGTGCTAGAGAAGGACAGACTAAAAATGGCTACACCTTC

J gene: TRBJ1-3
D gene: .
V gene: TRBV7-2
clone size: many
CDR3 protein: CASSNPRGIRGNTIYF
CDR3 DNA: TGTGCCAGCAGCAATCCTAGGGGGATTAGAGGAAACACCATATATTTT

J gene: TRBJ1-1
D gene: .
V gene: TRBV9
clone size: .
CDR3 protein: CASSEGGGTEAFF
CDR3 DNA: TGTGCCAGCAGCGAAGGAGGGGGGACTGAAGCTTTCTTT

J gene: TRBJ2-7
D gene: .
V gene: TRBV30
clone size: .
CDR3 protein: CAWSVLSGNEQYF
CDR3 DNA: TGTGCCTGGAGTGTACTATCAGGGAACGAGCAGTACTTC

J gene: TRBJ2-5
D gene: TRBD2
V gene: TRBV7-4
clone size: few
CDR3 protein: CASSLVGLAGQETQYF
CDR3 DNA: TGTGCCAGCAGCTTAGTTGGGCTAGCGGGGCAAGAGACCCAGTACTTC

J gene: TRBJ1-4
D gene: .
V gene: TRBV9
clone size: many
CDR3 protein: CASSVAIERTDEKLFF
CDR3 DNA: TGTGCCAGCAGCGTAGCGATCGAGCGGACGGATGAAAAACTGTTTTTT

J gene: TRBJ1-1
D gene: TRBD1
V gene: TRBV29-1
clone size: few
CDR3 protein: CSVELRQGGEAFF
CDR3 DNA: TGCAGCGTTGAGTTGAGACAGGGGGGTGAAGCTTTCTTT

J gene: TRBJ2-2
D gene: .
V gene: TRBV20-1
clone size: few
CDR3 protein: CSARDAGSRNTGELFF
CDR3 DNA: TGCAGTGCTAGAGATGCAGGGTCGAGGAACACCGGGGAGCTGTTTTTT

J gene: TRBJ1-1
D gene: .
V gene: TRBV7-9
clone size: many
CDR3 protein: CASSLSSSTEAFF
CDR3 DNA: TGTGCCAGCAGCTTAAGTTCGTCGACTGAAGCTTTCTTT

J gene: TRBJ1-4
D gene: .
V gene: TRBV28
clone size: many
CDR3 protein: CASSLRAMELFF
CDR3 DNA: TGTGCCAGCAGTTTACGGGCTATGGAACTGTTTTTT

J gene: TRBJ2-7
D gene: TRBD1
V gene: TRBV15
clone size: few
CDR3 protein: CATSGWTGSYEQYF
CDR3 DNA: TGTGCCACCAGCGGGTGGACAGGGTCCTACGAGCAGTACTTC

J gene: TRBJ2-1
D gene: .
V gene: TRBV7-3
clone size: many
CDR3 protein: CASARGNEQFF
CDR3 DNA: TGTGCCAGCGCCCGGGGCAATGAGCAGTTCTTC

J gene: TRBJ1-1
D gene: .
V gene: TRBV29-1
clone size: many
CDR3 protein: CSADRMNTEAFF
CDR3 DNA: TGCAGCGCGGATAGGATGAACACTGAAGCTTTCTTT

J gene: TRBJ2-6
D gene: TRBD2
V gene: TRBV7-8
clone size: many
CDR3 protein: CASSLETGGGSGANVLTF
CDR3 DNA: TGTGCCAGCAGCTTAGAAACCGGGGGGGGATCTGGGGCCAACGTCCTGACTTTC

J gene: TRBJ2-6
D gene: .
V gene: TRBV28
clone size: many
CDR3 protein: CASRGGRGPGANVLTF
CDR3 DNA: TGTGCCAGCCGGGGCGGCCGGGGTCCTGGGGCCAACGTCCTGACTTTC

J gene: TRBJ2-5
D gene: .
V gene: TRBV28
clone size: many
CDR3 protein: CASSLPPGAQETQYF
CDR3 DNA: TGTGCCAGCAGCCTCCCCCCAGGGGCACAAGAGACCCAGTACTTC

J gene: TRBJ2-7
D gene: TRBD1
V gene: TRBV7-8
clone size: many
CDR3 protein: CASSLATGTSEQYF
CDR3 DNA: TGTGCCAGCAGCTTAGCGACAGGGACCTCCGAGCAGTACTTC

J gene: TRBJ2-7
D gene: .
V gene: TRBV7-9
clone size: many
CDR3 protein: CASSLDPLAEQYF
CDR3 DNA: TGTGCCAGCAGCCTTGACCCCCTTGCCGAGCAGTACTTC

J gene: TRBJ2-2
D gene: .
V gene: TRBV7-8
clone size: many
CDR3 protein: CASSFGVPTGELFF
CDR3 DNA: TGTGCCAGCAGCTTTGGGGTCCCAACCGGGGAGCTGTTTTTT

J gene: TRBJ2-3
D gene: .
V gene: TRBV7-2
clone size: many
CDR3 protein: CASSTPVGDTQYF
CDR3 DNA: TGTGCCAGCAGCACCCCAGTAGGAGATACGCAGTATTTT

J gene: TRBJ2-1
D gene: .
V gene: TRBV7-3
clone size: few
CDR3 protein: CASSSPGLDSLTNEQFF
CDR3 DNA: TGTGCCAGCAGCTCACCCGGTCTGGACTCCCTAACCAATGAGCAGTTCTTC

J gene: TRBJ1-2
D gene: .
V gene: TRBV2
clone size: .
CDR3 protein: CASRAGSSYGYTF
CDR3 DNA: TGTGCCAGCAGGGCAGGTTCCTCCTATGGCTACACCTTC

J gene: TRBJ1-1
D gene: .
V gene: TRBV30
clone size: .
CDR3 protein: CAWSVLDGTEAFF
CDR3 DNA: TGTGCCTGGAGTGTACTTGATGGTACTGAAGCTTTCTTT

J gene: TRBJ1-2
D gene: .
V gene: TRBV19
clone size: .
CDR3 protein: CASSIPGQTESYGYTF
CDR3 DNA: TGTGCCAGTAGTATACCCGGACAGACTGAGTCTTATGGCTACACCTTC

J gene: TRBJ2-7
D gene: .
V gene: TRBV5-4
clone size: .
CDR3 protein: CASSLEPPGMDYEQYF
CDR3 DNA: TGTGCCAGCAGCTTGGAACCCCCCGGTATGGATTACGAGCAGTACTTC

J gene: TRBJ2-1
D gene: TRBD2
V gene: TRBV15
clone size: many
CDR3 protein: CATSRPSGTYNEQFF
CDR3 DNA: TGTGCCACCAGCAGACCTAGCGGGACCTACAATGAGCAGTTCTTC

J gene: TRBJ2-3
D gene: .
V gene: TRBV10-3
clone size: many
CDR3 protein: CAISPATGGFTDTQYF
CDR3 DNA: TGTGCCATCAGCCCAGCGACAGGAGGTTTCACAGATACGCAGTATTTT

J gene: TRBJ1-2
D gene: .
V gene: TRBV28
clone size: .
CDR3 protein: CASSGRGYTF
CDR3 DNA: TGTGCCAGCAGTGGCCGGGGCTACACCTTC

J gene: TRBJ1-2
D gene: .
V gene: TRBV5-4
clone size: few
CDR3 protein: CASSLAPGANYGYTF
CDR3 DNA: TGTGCCAGCAGCTTGGCCCCGGGGGCCAACTATGGCTACACCTTC

J gene: TRBJ2-5
D gene: TRBD2
V gene: TRBV20-1
clone size: many
CDR3 protein: CSARASGGQETQYF
CDR3 DNA: TGCAGTGCTCGGGCTAGCGGGGGGCAAGAGACCCAGTACTTC

J gene: TRBJ2-1
D gene: .
V gene: TRBV6-6
clone size: .
CDR3 protein: CASSFGLIDEQFF
CDR3 DNA: TGTGCCAGCAGTTTCGGTCTTATCGATGAGCAGTTCTTC